These 17 T cell receptor beta chains came from one sample sequenced in a study of control samples from healthy donors and cancer patients. The assay was immunoSEQ multiplex PCR, and TCRdb's table has in-frame clones only and misses some. The sample shows around 150,000 clones, about 91% of them seen only once. The sequenced sample was blood. The receptors come from a young man in good health.

This clone was counted a single time. The V and J genes are TRBV28 and TRBJ2-1; TRBD1 matches 7 bases. Germline CDR1 and CDR2: MDHEN and SYDVKM. J lost 1 base, V lost 1 base, and 1 base had no gene match. The CDR3 contains 15 residues. In nucleotides, the CDR3 is TGTGCCAGCAGTTTATCGACAGGGTCCTACAATGAGCAGTTCTTC. This gives the protein CASSLSTGSYNEQFF.

The rearrangement uses TRBV6-5 and TRBJ1-2, with D perhaps matching TRBD1 (5 bases). The germline CDR1 and CDR2 sequences are MNHEY and SVGAGI. The CDR3 runs 14 residues. Trimming shortened V by 8 bases and J by 5 bases, and 18 bases separated the two germline ends. CDR3 amino acids: CASLPGRRVYGYTF. The CDR3 nucleotides are TGTGCCAGCCTCCCGGGACGGCGAGTTTATGGCTACACCTTC.

The rearrangement links TRBV7-2 to TRBJ1-5; TRBD1 might be the D (6 bases). The germline CDR1 and CDR2 sequences are SGHTA and FQGNSA. The V gene lost 4 bases and the J gene lost 6 bases, with 10 bases spanning the gap. This CDR3 spans 13 amino acids. The CDR3 sequence is CASSSQGGQPQHF. The CDR3 nucleotides read TGTGCCAGCAGCTCACAGGGAGGTCAGCCCCAGCATTTT.

The chain joins TRBV27 to TRBJ1-4; D possibly corresponds to TRBD1 (6 bases). The germline V and J ends were trimmed by 3 bases and 6 bases, with 17 bases remaining between them. Germline values: CDR1 MNHEY, CDR2 SMNVEV (reference sequence). The CDR3 runs 16 residues. The CDR3, as DNA: TGTGCCAGCAGTTTCTTCCCAGGGGCCGGAGATGAAAAACTGTTTTTT. Protein: CASSFFPGAGDEKLFF.

This clone was found once. The J gene is TRBJ1-2, the V gene TRBV30, with 10 positions matching TRBD1. Germline V gives CDR1 GTSNPN, CDR2 SVGIG (reference sequence). The junction had 13 bases not matched to a gene; V was cut back by 6 bases and J by 6 bases. The CDR3 totals 15 residues. DNA for the CDR3: TGTGCCTGCCCTTATGGGGGACAGGGGAGTCATGGCTACACCTTC. Translating it yields CACPYGGQGSHGYTF.

In DNA, the CDR3 is TGCGCCAGCAGTGATGGGATCCAAGAGACCCAGTACTTC. Translated, it gives CASSDGIQETQYF. The chain recombines TRBV5-1 with TRBJ2-5; D uncertain. From germline, CDR1 is SGHRS and CDR2 YFSETQ. The CDR3 spans 13 residues. Trimming took off 5 bases at V and 1 base at J, with 9 bases between the two ends. Full variable domain (remainder filled in from reference TRBV5-1 and TRBJ2-5): KAGVTQTPRYLIKTRGQQVTLSCSPISGHRSVSWYQQTPGQGLQFLFEYFSETQRNKGNFPGRFSGRQFSNSRSEMNVSTLELGDSALYLCASSDGIQETQYFGPGTRLLVL.

This chain connects TRBV19 to TRBJ2-6, with 7 bases aligning to TRBD1. CDR1 and CDR2 (germline): LNHDA, SQIVND (reference sequence). J was trimmed by 2 bases and V by 3 bases; bases with no gene match: 10. This CDR3 contains 18 residues. CDR3 protein: CASSMGPGGPPGANVLTF. Written as DNA, the CDR3 is TGTGCCAGTAGTATGGGGCCAGGGGGTCCTCCTGGGGCCAACGTCCTGACTTTC.

The rearrangement uses TRBV28 and TRBJ1-4, with a weak D call TRBD1 (6 bases). The length of the CDR3 is 16 residues. The germline V gene encodes CDR1 MDHEN and CDR2 SYDVKM. The germline V and J ends were trimmed by 5 bases and 4 bases, with 17 bases remaining between them. This CDR3 is CASSDAGVLRNEKLFF. In nucleotides, the CDR3 is TGTGCCAGCAGTGACGCAGGGGTTTTACGTAATGAAAAACTGTTTTTT.

The J gene is TRBJ1-1, the V gene TRBV19, with a weak D call TRBD1 (6 bases). Germline CDR1 reads LNHDA; CDR2 reads SQIVND (reference sequence). The CDR3 is 13 residues long. V lost 4 bases and J 9 bases, leaving 15 bases between the germline ends. DNA for the CDR3: TGTGCCAGTAGTACCACTGACAGGAACAAAGCTTTCTTT. Protein sequence: CASSTTDRNKAFF.

The chain couples TRBV30 to TRBJ2-7; D is possibly TRBD2 (5 bases). This CDR3 spans 13 amino acids. The ends were cut back, 5 bases at V and 2 bases at J, with 13 bases in the middle. Germline loops: CDR1 GTSNPN, CDR2 SVGIG (reference sequence). Written as DNA, the CDR3 is TGTGCCTGGTGGCCTCGGGGAACCTACGAGCAGTACTTC. It yields the protein CAWWPRGTYEQYF.

V usage is TRBV3-1 (or the pseudogene TRBV3-2) and J usage is TRBJ2-7; D gene unclear. The CDR3 is made up of 14 amino acids. Trimming stripped 1 base from V and 3 bases from J, with 10 bases between. Germline V gene data show CDR1 as LGHDT and CDR2 as YNNKEL (reference sequence). The CDR3 protein is CASSQVHGDYEQYF. As DNA, the CDR3 is TGTGCCAGCAGCCAAGTGCACGGAGACTACGAGCAGTACTTC.

This chain joins TRBV18 and TRBJ1-1, with D possibly matching TRBD1 (6 bases). The CDR3 has 13 residues. From germline, CDR1 is KGHSH and CDR2 LQKENI. The V end was cut by 6 bases, the J end by 1 base, with 9 bases between. CDR3 DNA: TGTGCCAGCTCCGGGACACCGAACACTGAAGCTTTCTTT. This codes for CASSGTPNTEAFF.

The chain uses TRBV5-5 and TRBJ2-7; perhaps TRBD1 as D (6 bases). From germline, CDR1 is SGHKS and CDR2 YYEKEE (reference sequence). The CDR3 spans 15 residues. The V and J ends lost 0 bases and 3 bases respectively, with 13 bases between them. CDR3 in DNA: TGTGCCAGCAGCTTGGCCTGGGACACACTCTACGAGCAGTACTTC. This sequence encodes CASSLAWDTLYEQYF. The variable domain in full, with the rest retrieved from reference TRBV5-5 and TRBJ2-7, is DAGVTQSPTHLIKTRGQQVTLRCSPISGHKSVSWYQQVLGQGPQFIFQYYEKEERGRGNFPDRFSARQFPNYSSELNVNALLLGDSALYLCASSLAWDTLYEQYFGPGTRLTVT.

The chain combines TRBV5-1 with TRBJ2-1, with D tentatively TRBD1 (5 bases). The CDR3 runs to 17 residues. The ends were cut back, 0 bases at V and 9 bases at J, with 22 bases in the middle. CDR1 is SGHRS and CDR2 is YFSETQ in the germline V gene. The CDR3 is CASSLGRTGGRVGEQFF. In DNA, the CDR3 is TGCGCCAGCAGCTTGGGGCGTACGGGTGGCAGGGTCGGTGAGCAGTTCTTC.

V is TRBV11-3 and J is TRBJ2-7, with TRBD1 as a possible D gene (5 bases). V lost 5 bases to trimming and J lost 6 bases, with 11 bases between them. This CDR3 has 12 residues. Per the germline V gene, CDR1 is SGHNT and CDR2 is YENEEA. Written as DNA, the CDR3 is TGTGCCAGCAGCCTCGGACAAAGCGAGCAGTACTTC. Its protein product is CASSLGQSEQYF.

This chain joins TRBV24-1 and TRBJ1-1; D is undetermined. The germline gives CDR1 KGHDR, CDR2 SFDVKD. The CDR3 contains 13 residues. V lost 7 bases and J 0 bases, leaving 8 bases between the germline ends. CDR3 bases: TGTGCCACCAGAGGTTCAATGAACACTGAAGCTTTCTTT. It is translated as CATRGSMNTEAFF.

J is TRBJ2-1 and V is TRBV7-2; 7 bases line up with TRBD2. This CDR3 comprises 16 residues. V was clipped by 7 bases and J by 4 bases; unmatched bases: 13. CDR1 is SGHTA, CDR2 FQGNSA, per germline. The CDR3 DNA is TGTGCCAGCATCCCCACTGGGAGGGCGTTTTACAATGAGCAGTTCTTC. Residues: CASIPTGRAFYNEQFF. The entire variable domain, with the rest obtained from reference TRBV7-2 and TRBJ2-1, is as follows: GAGVSQSPSNKVTEKGKDVELRCDPISGHTALYWYRQSLGQGLEFLIYFQGNSAPDKSGLPSDRFSAERTGGSVSTLTIQRTQQEDSAVYLCASIPTGRAFYNEQFFGPGTRLTVL.